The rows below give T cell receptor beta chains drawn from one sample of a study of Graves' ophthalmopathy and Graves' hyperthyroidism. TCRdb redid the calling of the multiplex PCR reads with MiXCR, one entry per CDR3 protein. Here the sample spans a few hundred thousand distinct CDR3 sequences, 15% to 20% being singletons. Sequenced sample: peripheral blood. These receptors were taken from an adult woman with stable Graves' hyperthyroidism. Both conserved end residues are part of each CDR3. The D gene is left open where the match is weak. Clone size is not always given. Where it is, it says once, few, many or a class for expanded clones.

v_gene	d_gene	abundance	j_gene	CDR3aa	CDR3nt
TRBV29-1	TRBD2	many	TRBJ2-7	CSVELSGRNNEQYF	TGCAGCGTTGAATTAAGCGGGAGGAATAACGAGCAGTACTTC
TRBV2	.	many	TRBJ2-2	CASSGLQGAGELFF	TGTGCCAGCAGTGGTCTTCAGGGTGCCGGGGAGCTGTTTTTT
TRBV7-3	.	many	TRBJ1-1	CASSLTAGWYRGDTEAFF	TGTGCCAGCAGCTTAACGGCTGGGTGGTATAGGGGGGACACTGAAGCTTTCTTT
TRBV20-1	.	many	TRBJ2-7	CSARDVAGETDEQYF	TGCAGTGCTAGAGATGTGGCAGGGGAGACGGACGAGCAGTACTTC
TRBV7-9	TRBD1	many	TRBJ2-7	CASSPNLLMATGVEQYF	TGTGCCAGCAGCCCGAATCTACTTATGGCCACAGGGGTCGAGCAGTACTTC
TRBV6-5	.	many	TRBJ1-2	CASSYLGRASYGYTF	TGTGCCAGCAGTTACCTCGGAAGGGCTTCCTATGGCTACACCTTC
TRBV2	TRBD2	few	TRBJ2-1	CASSETSGSSYNEQFF	TGTGCCAGCAGTGAGACTAGCGGGAGCTCCTACAATGAGCAGTTCTTC
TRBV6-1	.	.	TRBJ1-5	CASSEAQGWQPQHF	TGTGCCAGCAGTGAAGCTCAGGGATGGCAGCCCCAGCATTTT
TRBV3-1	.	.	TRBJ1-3	CASSQKRSSGNTIYF	TGTGCCAGCAGCCAGAAGCGAAGCTCTGGAAACACCATATATTTT
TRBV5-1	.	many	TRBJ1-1	CASSLEAGAAFF	TGCGCCAGCAGCTTGGAGGCAGGGGCGGCTTTCTTT
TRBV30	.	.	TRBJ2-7	CAWSIPPNQSEQYF	TGTGCCTGGAGTATTCCCCCGAACCAATCCGAGCAGTACTTC
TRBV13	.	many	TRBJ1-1	CASSPRPGPEAFF	TGTGCCAGCAGCCCTCGACCGGGTCCTGAAGCTTTCTTT
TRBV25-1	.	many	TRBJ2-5	CASSERGEGGQETQYF	TGTGCCAGCAGTGAGAGAGGAGAAGGAGGGCAAGAGACCCAGTACTTC
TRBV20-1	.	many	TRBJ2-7	CSARLAGNYEQYF	TGCAGTGCTAGATTGGCAGGGAACTACGAGCAGTACTTC
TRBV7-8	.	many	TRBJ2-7	CASSLFVRTYEQYF	TGTGCCAGCAGCTTATTCGTCCGGACCTACGAGCAGTACTTC
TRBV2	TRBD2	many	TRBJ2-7	CASRASGIYEQYF	TGTGCAAGCAGAGCTAGCGGAATCTACGAGCAGTACTTC
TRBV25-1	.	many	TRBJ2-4	CASSESGGGGFQYF	TGTGCCAGCAGTGAATCCGGCGGCGGAGGTTTTCAGTACTTC
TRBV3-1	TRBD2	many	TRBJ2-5	CASRRLAGGETQYF	TGTGCCAGCAGGCGACTAGCGGGAGGAGAGACCCAGTACTTC
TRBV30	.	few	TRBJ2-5	CAWILVGGETQYF	TGTGCCTGGATTCTCGTGGGGGGAGAGACCCAGTACTTC
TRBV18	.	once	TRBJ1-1	CASSPGQITEAFF	TGTGCCAGCTCACCCGGACAAATCACTGAAGCTTTCTTT
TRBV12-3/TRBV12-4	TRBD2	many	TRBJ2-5	CASRPLGGDAKETQYF	TGTGCCAGCAGGCCTCTGGGAGGGGACGCAAAAGAGACCCAGTACTTC
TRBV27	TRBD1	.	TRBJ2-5	CATLDRAETQYF	TGTGCCACCCTGGACAGGGCGGAGACCCAGTACTTC
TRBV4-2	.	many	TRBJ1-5	CASSQDFASQYSNQPQHF	TGTGCCAGCAGCCAAGATTTTGCTAGCCAATATAGCAATCAGCCCCAGCATTTT
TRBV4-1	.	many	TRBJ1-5	CASSPLAVSNQPQHF	TGCGCCAGCAGCCCCCTGGCTGTTAGCAATCAGCCCCAGCATTTT
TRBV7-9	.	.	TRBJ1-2	CASSRGEGHYGYTF	TGTGCCAGCAGCAGAGGAGAGGGCCACTATGGCTACACCTTC
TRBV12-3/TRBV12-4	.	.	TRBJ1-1	CASSYWIMNTEAFF	TGTGCCAGCAGTTACTGGATCATGAACACTGAAGCTTTCTTT
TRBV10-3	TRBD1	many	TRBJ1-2	CAIAAGTGGSYGYTF	TGTGCCATCGCCGCAGGGACAGGGGGAAGCTATGGCTACACCTTC
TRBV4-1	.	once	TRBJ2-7	CASSQDRIYEQYF	TGCGCCAGCAGCCAAGATCGGATCTACGAGCAGTACTTC
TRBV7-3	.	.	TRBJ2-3	CASSLAGADTQYF	TGTGCCAGCAGCTTAGCCGGGGCAGATACGCAGTATTTT
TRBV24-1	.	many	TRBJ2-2	CATSEGTANTGELFF	TGTGCCACCAGTGAAGGGACCGCGAACACCGGGGAGCTGTTTTTT
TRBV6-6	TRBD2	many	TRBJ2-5	CASSYGAGVTETQYF	TGTGCCAGCAGTTACGGGGCGGGAGTAACGGAGACCCAGTACTTC
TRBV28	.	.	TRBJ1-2	CATELGKGYGYTF	TGTGCCACCGAATTGGGGAAAGGCTATGGCTACACCTTC
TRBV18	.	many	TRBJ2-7	CASSPQPENLYEQYF	TGTGCCAGCTCACCACAACCAGAAAACCTCTACGAGCAGTACTTC
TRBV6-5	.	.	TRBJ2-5	CASDRYAETQYF	TGTGCCAGCGACAGGTACGCGGAGACCCAGTACTTC
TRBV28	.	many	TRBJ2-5	CASSLSIGRPGETQYF	TGTGCCAGCAGTTTATCAATTGGGAGGCCAGGGGAGACCCAGTACTTC
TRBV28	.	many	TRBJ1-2	CASSRLRESNYGYTF	TGTGCCAGCAGCCGCTTGCGGGAATCGAACTATGGCTACACCTTC
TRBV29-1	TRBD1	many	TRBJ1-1	CSVDGTGGANTEAFF	TGCAGCGTTGACGGGACAGGGGGCGCGAACACTGAAGCTTTCTTT
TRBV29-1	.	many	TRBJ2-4	CSVELGLLAKNIQYF	TGCAGCGTTGAACTGGGTCTACTAGCCAAAAACATTCAGTACTTC
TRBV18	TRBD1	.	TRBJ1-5	CASSLGADRGGNQPQHF	TGTGCCAGCTCACTCGGCGCCGACAGGGGTGGTAATCAGCCCCAGCATTTT
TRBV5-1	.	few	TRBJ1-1	CASSIQQNTEAFF	TGCGCCAGCAGCATCCAGCAGAACACTGAAGCTTTCTTT
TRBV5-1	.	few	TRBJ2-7	CASSRDNGEQYF	TGCGCCAGCAGCCGGGACAATGGGGAGCAGTACTTC
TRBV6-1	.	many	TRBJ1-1	CASSDIQNTEAFF	TGTGCCAGCAGTGATATTCAGAACACTGAAGCTTTCTTT
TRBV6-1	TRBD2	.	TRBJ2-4	CASSEDAGVGKNIQYF	TGTGCCAGCAGTGAGGATGCGGGAGTCGGCAAAAACATTCAGTACTTC
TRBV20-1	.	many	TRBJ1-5	CSARGRYGGGSNQPQHF	TGCAGTGCTAGAGGTCGGTACGGTGGGGGTAGCAATCAGCCCCAGCATTTT
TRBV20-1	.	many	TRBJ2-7	CSARDHWNSKPDEQYF	TGCAGTGCTAGAGATCATTGGAACAGTAAGCCAGACGAGCAGTACTTC
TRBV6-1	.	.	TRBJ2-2	CASSGPANTGELFF	TGTGCCAGCAGTGGGCCCGCGAACACCGGGGAGCTGTTTTTT
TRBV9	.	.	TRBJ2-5	CASSPAGLGETQYF	TGTGCCAGCAGCCCTGCTGGACTGGGGGAGACCCAGTACTTC
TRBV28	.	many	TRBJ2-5	CASSLIGDETQYF	TGTGCCAGCAGTTTAATAGGGGACGAGACCCAGTACTTC
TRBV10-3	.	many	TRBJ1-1	CAISERASSGTEAFF	TGTGCCATCAGTGAGAGGGCCTCGTCGGGGACTGAAGCTTTCTTT
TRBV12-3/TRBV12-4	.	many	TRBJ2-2	CASSKGLDTGELFF	TGTGCCAGCAGTAAGGGACTCGACACCGGGGAGCTGTTTTTT
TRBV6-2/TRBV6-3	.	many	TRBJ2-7	CASRRSNSEVYEQYF	TGTGCCAGCAGAAGGTCCAACAGCGAGGTTTACGAGCAGTACTTC
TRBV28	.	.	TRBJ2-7	CASSPGSDAYEQYF	TGTGCCAGCTCGCCGGGGTCCGACGCCTACGAGCAGTACTTC
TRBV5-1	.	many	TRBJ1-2	CASSSQGGGDYGYTF	TGCGCCAGCAGCTCGCAGGGTGGTGGGGACTATGGCTACACCTTC
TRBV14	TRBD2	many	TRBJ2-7	CASSQLRLAGEVEQYF	TGTGCCAGCAGCCAACTCCGACTAGCGGGAGAAGTCGAGCAGTACTTC
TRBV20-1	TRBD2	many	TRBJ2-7	CSANVPEGTSGRSGYEQYF	TGCAGTGCTAACGTACCGGAAGGGACTAGCGGGAGGTCCGGGTACGAGCAGTACTTC